This entry lists 31 T cell receptor beta chains sequenced from one sample in a study of Graves' ophthalmopathy and Graves' hyperthyroidism. TCR beta CDR3 regions were amplified from RNA transcripts. The workflow started with a first-round RT-PCR run with HTBI primers and then moved on to a second-round multiplex PCR. TCRdb independently ran MiXCR on the multiplex PCR reads; one entry per CDR3 protein. The sample yields around 470,000 distinct CDR3 sequences, 14% seen once. Sequencing was done on a sample of blood. The receptors here all came from a woman aged 25-40 years with Graves' ophthalmopathy.

This clonotype appeared many times. This rearrangement joins TRBV28 to TRBJ2-4; 12 bases match TRBD1. The CDR3 loop spans 19 amino acids. The V gene end was trimmed by 1 base and the J gene end by 1 base; junction bases not matched to a gene: 8. Per germline, CDR1 MDHEN and CDR2 SYDVKM. The DNA of the CDR3 is TGTGCCAGCAGTTTATCCTTGGGGACAGGGGGCGCGGCCAAAAACATTCAGTACTTC. Translated, it gives CASSLSLGTGGAAKNIQYF.

In its sample, this clonotype was seen many times. This chain uses TRBV3-1 with TRBJ1-1; no definite D call. From germline, CDR1 is LGHDT and CDR2 YNNKEL (reference sequence). The V and J ends lost 0 bases and 3 bases respectively, with 8 bases between them. The CDR3 length is 14 residues. CDR3 coding DNA: TGTGCCAGCAGCCAAGAGGCAGGCCACACTGAAGCTTTCTTT. It is translated as CASSQEAGHTEAFF.

Ten or more counts support this clonotype. The V gene is TRBV7-8, the J gene TRBJ2-2, with D uncertain. Looked up from germline, CDR1 is SGHVS and CDR2 is FQNEAQ. The CDR3 is 14 residues long. Trimming removed 5 bases at V and 1 base at J, with 8 bases between. In DNA form, the CDR3 reads TGTGCCAGCAGCCCCGATGAGAACACCGGGGAGCTGTTTTTT. Its protein product is CASSPDENTGELFF. Full variable domain (outside the CDR3, taken from reference TRBV7-8 and TRBJ2-2): GAGVSQSPRYKVAKRGQDVALRCDPISGHVSLFWYQQALGQGPEFLTYFQNEAQLDKSGLPSDRFFAERPEGSVSTLKIQRTQQEDSAVYLCASSPDENTGELFFGEGSRLTVL.

This clonotype was picked up many times. The chain recombines TRBV9 with TRBJ2-7; D perhaps matches TRBD1 (5 bases). V lost 3 bases and J lost 7, with 14 bases in between. The CDR3 has 13 amino acids. The germline V gene has CDR1 SGDLS and CDR2 YYNGEE. CDR3 DNA: TGTGCCAGCAGCGATACAGGCGGTGGGGAGCAGTACTTC. Its translation: CASSDTGGGEQYF.

This clonotype was counted between two and nine times. The chain joins TRBV12-3 or TRBV12-4 to TRBJ1-1, with D maybe TRBD1 (5 bases). V was pared by 7 bases and J by 6 bases, with 18 bases between. This CDR3 has 14 amino acids. CDR3 in DNA: TGTGCCAGCACCACCGGACGGGGGTGGGCTGAAGCTTTCTTT. Translated: CASTTGRGWAEAFF.

This clonotype was seen repeatedly, ten times or more. The chain links TRBV12-3 or TRBV12-4 to TRBJ1-1, with TRBD1 identical over 8 bases. This CDR3 contains 15 residues. With 6 bases clipped from V and 11 bases from J, the junction kept 17 bases outside the gene matches. CDR3 residues: CASSSISGTGGHAFF. For the CDR3, the DNA is TGTGCCAGCAGCTCTATATCCGGGACAGGCGGACATGCTTTCTTT.

This clonotype appeared a few times. The chain carries TRBV24-1 and TRBJ1-1; D might be TRBD1 (6 bases). Trimming pared 2 bases from V and 2 bases from J, leaving 8 bases between. Germline V CDR1 and CDR2: KGHDR, SFDVKD. This CDR3 is built from 14 residues. CDR3 nucleotide sequence: TGTGCCACCAGTGATTCAGGGGCAAACACTGAAGCTTTCTTT. Translation gives CATSDSGANTEAFF.

This clonotype showed up many times. The rearrangement joins TRBV6-1 to TRBJ2-5; D remains ambiguous. Germline values: CDR1 MNHNS, CDR2 SASEGT. The CDR3 is 15 amino acids. The germline V and J ends were trimmed by 1 base and 1 base, with 10 bases remaining between them. DNA of the CDR3: TGTGCCAGCAGTGAAGTTGTGTTCCCCCAAGAGACCCAGTACTTC. Amino acids: CASSEVVFPQETQYF.

The chain uses TRBV30 and TRBJ1-1, with a tentative D call TRBD1 (5 bases). This CDR3 spans 13 amino acids. Germline values: CDR1 GTSNPN, CDR2 SVGIG (reference sequence). V lost 2 bases, J lost 7 bases, and 14 bases lay in between. CDR3 loop: CAWSSRDSFEAFF. The CDR3 coding sequence is TGTGCCTGGAGTTCCCGAGACAGTTTTGAAGCTTTCTTT.

This clonotype was seen many times. An end of the junction does not agree with germline; a read error may underlie this. The chain couples TRBV6-5 to TRBJ2-2; 11 bases are a match to TRBD1. CDR1 and CDR2 (germline): MNHEY, SVGAGI. CDR3 length equals 15 residues. Here the CDR3 reads CASSHSGQGAGELFF. DNA for the CDR3: TGTGCCAGCAGTCACTCGGGACAGGGGGCCGGGGAGCTGTTTTTT.

This clonotype was counted ten times or more. The rearrangement links TRBV12-3 or TRBV12-4 to TRBJ2-5; D gene uncertain. The CDR3 spans 15 residues. With 5 bases removed from V and 0 bases from J, the gap between germline ends came to 13 bases. CDR3 DNA: TGTGCCAGCAGTACCACTCTGGGGTACCAAGAGACCCAGTACTTC. It codes for CASSTTLGYQETQYF.

This clonotype was observed at least ten times. The chain is built from TRBV20-1 and TRBJ2-5; perhaps D is TRBD1 or TRBD2 (6 bases each). This CDR3 region has 15 residues. With 3 bases removed from V and 0 bases from J, the gap between germline ends came to 14 bases. Per the germline V gene, CDR1 is DFQATT and CDR2 is SNEGSKA (reference sequence). Here the CDR3 reads CSASPGAGYQETQYF. The CDR3 DNA is TGCAGTGCTAGTCCGGGGGCAGGGTACCAAGAGACCCAGTACTTC.

This clonotype came up many times. The CDR3 is CASRLDRLGTEAFF. The CDR3 DNA reads as TGTGCCAGCCGCTTGGACAGGTTGGGCACTGAAGCTTTCTTT. The V call is TRBV12-3 or TRBV12-4, the J call TRBJ1-1; 7 nucleotides align to TRBD1. After removal of 8 bases from V and 4 bases from J, the junction contained 10 bases not matched to a gene. The CDR3 totals 14 residues.

This clonotype has ten or more counts. The gene calls are TRBV6-5 and TRBJ1-5; D might be TRBD1 (5 bases). Deletions cut 2 bases from V and 0 bases from J, with 11 bases between. CDR1 is MNHEY, CDR2 SVGAGI, per germline. The CDR3 runs to 16 residues. This CDR3 reads CASSYPQEYSNQPQHF. The CDR3, as DNA: TGTGCCAGCAGTTACCCACAGGAGTATAGCAATCAGCCCCAGCATTTT.

A few counts support this clonotype. The chain is built from TRBV11-2 and TRBJ2-2, with D perhaps TRBD1 (6 bases). Germline values: CDR1 SGHAT, CDR2 FQNNGV. The CDR3 sequence is 19 residues long. V lost 0 bases to trimming and J lost 4 bases, with 21 bases between them. In DNA, the CDR3 is TGTGCCAGCAGCTTAGAACGTGGGGGCCCAAGGTTTGGCACCGGGGAGCTGTTTTTT. Its translation: CASSLERGGPRFGTGELFF.

This clonotype occurred a few times. The J gene is TRBJ1-2, the V gene TRBV4-3; 7 bases match TRBD1. The CDR3 runs to 16 residues. The germline V gene encodes CDR1 LGHNA and CDR2 YSLEER. The ends lost 4 bases at V and 4 bases at J; junction bases unmatched: 12. CDR3 region: CASSRFRDRSFYGYTF. Written as DNA, the CDR3 is TGCGCCAGCAGCCGGTTCCGGGACAGATCTTTCTATGGCTACACCTTC.

The table lists this clonotype with many counts. The chain joins TRBV20-1 to TRBJ1-2; D is ambiguous. V lost 4 bases, J lost 5 bases, and 17 bases lay in between. Germline V gene sequence: CDR1 DFQATT, CDR2 SNEGSKA (reference sequence). The CDR3 spans 14 residues. The CDR3 protein is CSAIRQDGGYGYTF. The CDR3, as DNA: TGCAGTGCTATTCGTCAGGACGGAGGATATGGCTACACCTTC.

This clonotype was found many times. The rearrangement joins TRBV6-2 or TRBV6-3 to TRBJ2-7; 8 bases match TRBD1. The CDR3 extends over 13 amino acids. The V gene end was trimmed by 7 bases and the J gene end by 6 bases; junction bases not matched to a gene: 8. Germline CDR1 is MNHEY and CDR2 is SVGEGT. The CDR3 here is CASKRTGTTEQYF. The CDR3, as DNA: TGTGCCAGCAAAAGGACAGGGACCACCGAGCAGTACTTC.

This clonotype was seen repeatedly, ten times or more. This sequence joins TRBV24-1 and TRBJ2-2; TRBD2 aligns across 8 bases. Germline CDR1 reads KGHDR; CDR2 reads SFDVKD. The ends lost 2 bases at V and 1 base at J; junction bases unmatched: 5. The CDR3 totals 17 residues. The CDR3 spells CATSDSGGRGNTGELFF. CDR3 coding DNA: TGTGCCACCAGTGATTCGGGGGGGCGGGGGAACACCGGGGAGCTGTTTTTT.

A remark on this clonotype: This CDR3 fails to terminate in the conserved phenylalanine or tryptophan, so it likely reflects a read error. Because the CDR3's place on the DNA is in doubt, the DNA is left out and the CDR3 is given as listed by TCRdb. The genes are TRBV6-1 and TRBJ2-2; the table's D call, TRBD1, has no DNA check behind it. 15 amino acids form the CDR3, both terminal residues included. CDR1 MNHNS and CDR2 SASEGT come from the germline V gene. CDR3 in amino acids: CASSVTGGSTGELFL.

This clonotype turned up a few times. V usage is TRBV11-1 and J usage is TRBJ1-1; 11 bases align to TRBD1. Germline assignment: CDR1 SGHAT and CDR2 FQDESV (reference sequence). The V segment lost 5 bases and the J segment 5 bases; nucleotides outside the gene matches: 10. This CDR3 comprises 16 residues. The DNA of the CDR3 is TGTGCCAGCAGCAGCCGGGACAGGGGGTGGGGTACTGAAGCTTTCTTT. It is translated as CASSSRDRGWGTEAFF.

This clonotype came up many times. This sequence joins TRBV15 and TRBJ2-7; a possible D gene is TRBD2 (6 bases). V was cut by 0 bases and J by 0 bases, with 9 bases left in between. CDR1 is LNHNV and CDR2 is YYDKDF in the germline V gene (reference sequence). CDR3 length equals 15 residues. In DNA form, the CDR3 reads TGTGCCACCAGCAGAGAGGACGGGAGCTCCTACGAGCAGTACTTC. Translation: CATSREDGSSYEQYF.

The sample holds many counts of this clonotype. The rearrangement joins TRBV2 to TRBJ2-7; D possibly matches TRBD1 or TRBD2 (6 bases each). There are 13 residues in the CDR3. V lost 8 bases and J 2 bases, leaving 13 bases between the germline ends. From germline, CDR1 is SNHLY and CDR2 FYNNEI. In nucleotides, the CDR3 is TGTGCCAGCGGGGGGACATCAACCTACGAGCAGTACTTC. It is translated as CASGGTSTYEQYF.

Worth noting for this clonotype: An end of the junction differs from the germline gene, which may be a read error. The chain uses TRBV6-1 and TRBJ1-2, with D unresolved. Germline CDR1 and CDR2: MNHNS and SASEGT. The CDR3 length is 15 residues. This CDR3 reads CTSSEGTVYPRGYTF. For the CDR3, the DNA is TGTACCAGCAGTGAGGGCACGGTATATCCTCGTGGCTACACCTTC.

This clonotype was seen a single time. The chain has TRBV6-2 or TRBV6-3 and TRBJ1-1; no clear D gene. CDR3 length: 14 amino acids. V was trimmed by 1 base and J by 1 base, leaving 7 bases between them. Per the germline V gene, CDR1 is MNHEY and CDR2 is SVGEGT. This CDR3 is CASSYFGRNTEAFF. CDR3 sequence (DNA): TGTGCCAGCAGTTACTTCGGGAGGAACACTGAAGCTTTCTTT.

Regarding this clonotype: A much larger clone lies a single base off, so this may be a read error. This chain uses TRBV7-2 with TRBJ1-1; unclear D gene. The germline V gene encodes CDR1 SGHTA and CDR2 FQGNSA. The CDR3 covers 13 residues. The ends were cut back, 5 bases at V and 7 bases at J, with 14 bases in the middle. The CDR3, as DNA: TGTGCCAGCAGCCGCGTCAGGTGGGGTGAAGCTTTCTTT. Translation: CASSRVRWGEAFF.

Many counts were recorded for this clonotype. The chain joins TRBV7-9 to TRBJ2-7, with D possibly being TRBD1 (6 bases). The V end lost 4 bases, the J end lost 2 bases, and 15 bases lay between the germline ends. This CDR3 is built from 15 residues. The V gene's germline CDR1 is SEHNR and CDR2 FQNEAQ (reference sequence). CDR3: CASSSRDTSTYEQYF. The CDR3 region has the DNA TGTGCCAGCAGCTCACGGGACACCTCCACCTACGAGCAGTACTTC. Full variable domain (remainder filled in from reference TRBV7-9 and TRBJ2-7): DTGVSQNPRHKITKRGQNVTFRCDPISEHNRLYWYRQTLGQGPEFLTYFQNEAQLEKSRLLSDRFSAERPKGSFSTLEIQRTEQGDSAMYLCASSSRDTSTYEQYFGPGTRLTVT.

The chain links TRBV28 to TRBJ2-5; D is possibly TRBD1 (5 bases). The CDR3 consists of 16 residues. Trimming took 2 bases from V and 4 from J, leaving 17 bases between them. Germline V gene data show CDR1 as MDHEN and CDR2 as SYDVKM. DNA of the CDR3: TGTGCCAGCAGTTTAGTCGTGTTCTCCCAGGGAGAGACCCAGTACTTC. It codes for CASSLVVFSQGETQYF. The whole variable domain, remainder taken from reference TRBV28 and TRBJ2-5, is DVKVTQSSRYLVKRTGEKVFLECVQDMDHENMFWYRQDPGLGLRLIYFSYDVKMKEKGDIPEGYSVSREKKERFSLILESASTNQTSMYLCASSLVVFSQGETQYFGPGTRLLVL.

This clonotype was found many times. The rearrangement joins TRBV6-5 to TRBJ2-5; the match to TRBD2 covers 15 bases. The V gene end was trimmed by 2 bases and the J gene end by 5 bases; junction bases not matched to a gene: 3. This CDR3 comprises 16 residues. Per the germline V gene, CDR1 is MNHEY and CDR2 is SVGAGI. CDR3 DNA: TGTGCCAGCAGTTACACTGGGACTAGCGGGGGGGAGACCCAGTACTTC. It is translated as CASSYTGTSGGETQYF.

The chain carries TRBV6-1 and TRBJ1-2; D is possibly TRBD1 (5 bases). Germline V gene data show CDR1 as MNHNS and CDR2 as SASEGT. The CDR3 is made up of 13 amino acids. V lost 8 bases to trimming and J lost 5 bases, with 15 bases between them. This chain's CDR3 is CASPGLGGYGYTF. Here the CDR3 DNA reads TGTGCCAGCCCCGGCCTGGGGGGATATGGCTACACCTTC.

This clonotype was found many times. One end of the junction does not line up with germline, which may come from a read error. The V and J genes are TRBV12-3 or TRBV12-4 and TRBJ2-7; 7 bases fit TRBD2. The CDR3 extends over 14 amino acids. The CDR3 nucleotides read TGTGCCAGCACCTCCGGCGGGAGCTCCTACGAGCAGCACTTC. This gives the protein CASTSGGSSYEQHF.